This TCR beta chain emerged from a study of read filtering for tumor transcriptome and immune sequencing. The CDR3 runs to 17 residues. CDR1 and CDR2 (germline): LGHDT, YNNKEL (reference sequence). The V gene lost 0 bases and the J gene lost 3 bases, with 18 bases spanning the gap. The library was built from around 400 ng RNA with molecular barcoded adaptors for alpha/delta and beta/gamma chains. TCRdb independently ran MiXCR on the reads; one entry per CDR3 protein. The sample lists about 86,000 distinct CDR3 sequences; approximately 13% were seen once. This clonotype was detected many times. This receptor was obtained from a donor aged 40 or older with multiple myeloma. Input material: a population of CD138-negative cells sorted from bone marrow. The J gene is TRBJ2-7, the V gene TRBV3-1, with D possibly called TRBD1 or TRBD2 (5 bases each). The CDR3 loop reads CASSQEVGLALSYEQYF. The CDR3 DNA reads as TGTGCCAGCAGCCAAGAAGTGGGGCTAGCCCTCAGCTACGAGCAGTACTTC.